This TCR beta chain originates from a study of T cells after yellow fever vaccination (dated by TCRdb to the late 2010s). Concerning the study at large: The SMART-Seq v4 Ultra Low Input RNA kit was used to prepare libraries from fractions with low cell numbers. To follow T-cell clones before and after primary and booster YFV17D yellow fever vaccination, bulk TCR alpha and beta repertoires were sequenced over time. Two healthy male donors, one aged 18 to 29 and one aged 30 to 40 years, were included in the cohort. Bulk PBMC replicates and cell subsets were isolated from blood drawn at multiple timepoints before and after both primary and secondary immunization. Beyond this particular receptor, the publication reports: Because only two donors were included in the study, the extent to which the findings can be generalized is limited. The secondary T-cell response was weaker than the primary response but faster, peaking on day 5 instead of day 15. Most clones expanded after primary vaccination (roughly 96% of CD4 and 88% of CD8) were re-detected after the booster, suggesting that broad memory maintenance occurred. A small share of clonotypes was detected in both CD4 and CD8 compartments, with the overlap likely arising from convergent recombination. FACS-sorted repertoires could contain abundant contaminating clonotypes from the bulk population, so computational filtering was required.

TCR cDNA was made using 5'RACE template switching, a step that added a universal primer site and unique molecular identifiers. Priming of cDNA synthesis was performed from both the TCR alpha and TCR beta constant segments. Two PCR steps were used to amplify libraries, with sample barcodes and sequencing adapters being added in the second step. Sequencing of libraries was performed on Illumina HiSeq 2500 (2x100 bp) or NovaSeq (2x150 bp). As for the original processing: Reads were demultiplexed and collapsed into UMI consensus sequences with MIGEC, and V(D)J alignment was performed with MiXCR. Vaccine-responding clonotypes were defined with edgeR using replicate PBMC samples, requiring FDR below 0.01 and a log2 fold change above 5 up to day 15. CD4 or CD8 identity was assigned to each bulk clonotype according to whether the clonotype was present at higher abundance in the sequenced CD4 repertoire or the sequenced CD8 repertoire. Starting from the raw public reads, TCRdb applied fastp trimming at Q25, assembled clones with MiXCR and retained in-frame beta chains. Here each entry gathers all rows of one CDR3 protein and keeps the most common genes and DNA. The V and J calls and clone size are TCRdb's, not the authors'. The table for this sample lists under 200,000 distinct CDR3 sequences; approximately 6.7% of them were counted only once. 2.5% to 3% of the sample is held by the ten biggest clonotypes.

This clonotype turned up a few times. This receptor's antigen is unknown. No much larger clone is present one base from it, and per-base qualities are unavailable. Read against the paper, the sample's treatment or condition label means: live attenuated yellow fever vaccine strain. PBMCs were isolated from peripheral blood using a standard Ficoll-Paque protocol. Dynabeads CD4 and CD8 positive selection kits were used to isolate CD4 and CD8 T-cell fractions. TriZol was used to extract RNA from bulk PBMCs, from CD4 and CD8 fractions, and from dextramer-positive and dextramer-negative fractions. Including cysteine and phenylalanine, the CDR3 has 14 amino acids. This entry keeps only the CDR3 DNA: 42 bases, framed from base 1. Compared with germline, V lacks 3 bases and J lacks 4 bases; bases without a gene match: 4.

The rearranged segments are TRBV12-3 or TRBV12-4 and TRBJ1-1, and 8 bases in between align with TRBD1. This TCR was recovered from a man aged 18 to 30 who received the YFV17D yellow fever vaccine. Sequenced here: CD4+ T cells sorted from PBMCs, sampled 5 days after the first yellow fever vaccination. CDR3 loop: CASSLQGAFTEAFF. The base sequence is TGTGCCAGCAGTTTGCAGGGGGCGTTCACTGAAGCTTTCTTT.